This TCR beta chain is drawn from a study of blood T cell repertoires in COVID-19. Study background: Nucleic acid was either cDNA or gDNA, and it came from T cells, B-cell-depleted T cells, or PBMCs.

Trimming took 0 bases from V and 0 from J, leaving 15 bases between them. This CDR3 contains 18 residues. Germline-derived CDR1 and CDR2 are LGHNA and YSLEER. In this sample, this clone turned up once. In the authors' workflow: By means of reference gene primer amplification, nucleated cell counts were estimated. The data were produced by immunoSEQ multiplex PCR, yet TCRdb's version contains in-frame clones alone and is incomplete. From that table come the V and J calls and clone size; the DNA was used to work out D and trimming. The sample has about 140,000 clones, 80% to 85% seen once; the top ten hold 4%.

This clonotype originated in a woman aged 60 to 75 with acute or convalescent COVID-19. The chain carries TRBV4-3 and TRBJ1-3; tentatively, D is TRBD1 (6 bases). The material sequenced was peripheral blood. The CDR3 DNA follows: TGCGCCAGCAGCCAAGATCTTGGGGCAGGGGACTCTGGAAACACCATATATTTT. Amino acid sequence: CASSQDLGAGDSGNTIYF.